This T cell receptor (beta chain) was observed in a study of cytomegalovirus exposure and HLA in healthy donors (dated by TCRdb to 2016 to 2017). With regard to the full study: According to an earlier analysis of 587 of the donors, some 170 million T cells yielded 90 million to 130 million unique TCR beta sequences and about 280 Gb of sequence data. About 280 gigabases of sequencing data and 78 million or so unique TCR sequences were included in an early release covering over 600 HLA-typed donors. The genetic ancestry cluster associated with self-reported Caucasian donors included 81% of the roughly 400 genotyped donors. The study aimed to test whether cataloging public T cell receptors could reveal signatures of past pathogen exposure. The study used immunosequencing to profile the T cell repertoires of approximately 640 subjects and linked those repertoires to cytomegalovirus serostatus. Along with the approximately 700-subject first cohort, a separate validation cohort of roughly 110 different subjects was used. The study combined high-throughput TCR immunosequencing, statistical association of individual TCRs with disease status, and machine learning to predict cytomegalovirus infection status. To study patterns of TCR occurrence, a later analysis re-analyzed previously published TCR beta repertoires from hundreds of donors and added high-resolution HLA genotyping. Rather than drawing on any new phenotypic data, the later analysis identified candidate immune exposures from TCR beta sequences and the way those sequences occurred across donors. In an earlier analysis of several hundred of the donors, high-throughput TCR beta sequencing was used to judge whether each TCR beta V gene segment behaved as functional or pseudogenic. Donor age, sex, ethnicity and CMV serostatus were compiled alongside the repertoire data. A later genetic analysis took genome-wide SNP genotypes for about 55% of the 666 donors and used that subset as a discovery cohort. All discovery cohort repertoires had been generated on a single sequencing platform. HLA typing covered class I and class II loci at four-digit resolution. The number of typed donors differed by locus: about 620-640 for A, B, C, DRB1 and DQB1; approximately 520 for DQA1; over 600 for DPA1; and approximately 450 for DPB1. Four to six DR-DQ haplotypes were handled as single units for association and clustering because linkage in the cohort was strong. Among 350 to 400 genotyped donors of the cohort, an average of approximately 230,000 unique TCR beta nucleotide sequences were sequenced per donor, around 20% of them non-productive.

Turning to this clone: The antigen this receptor binds is unknown. No qualities accompany the bases; no much larger clone lies one base away.

The library was produced with the immunoSEQ multiplex PCR assay. The multiplex PCR relied on a mix of 60 forward primers for TCR Vbeta segments and 13 reverse primers for TCR Jbeta segments. Amplification of the CDR3 region of rearranged TCR beta genes was performed with a multiplex PCR assay on genomic DNA. The amplified TCR beta libraries were sequenced on the Illumina HiSeq System as 87-base-pair reads. On the authors' methods: A later analysis counted around 72 million unique TCR beta chains across the 600 to 850 repertoires, and 9.5 million to 11 million of these chains were shared by at least two donors. To remove PCR and sequencing errors, raw reads were error-corrected and collapsed into unique sequences using a nearest-neighbor algorithm that merged closely related sequences. CDR3 sequences were aligned to IMGT reference sequences to assign V, D and J gene segments. For a sequence to be retained, a match of at least six nucleotides was required to both a V gene segment and a J gene segment. A rearrangement was called productive if the CDR3 had no stop codons and remained in frame with V and J, and every other rearrangement was called non-productive. Following IMGT convention, CDR3 was defined as the stretch from the second conserved V-encoded cysteine up to the conserved J-encoded phenylalanine. Sequences without an unambiguous match to a single V gene segment were excluded from the earlier analysis of over 500 of the donors. In an earlier analysis of several hundred of the donors, a V segment was called functional when productive rearrangements were above 56.7%, and segregating when the standard deviation between donors exceeded 5%. To diagnose cytomegalovirus status from the catalog of TCR beta chain sequences, a statistical classification framework was built. In a later analysis, TCR nucleotide sequences were compared against IMGT/GENE-DB human TR gene sequences so that V and J genes could be assigned. The TCRdist pipeline was used in a later analysis to assign CDR3 sequences and most-parsimonious VDJ recombination scenarios. A later analysis defined each TCR beta chain by its CDR3 amino acid sequence plus V-gene family, and excluded reads lacking a unique V-gene family. In a later analysis, several hundred highly shared, low-generation-probability nucleotide sequences were removed to address suspected cross-contamination and a sequencing artifact. For each public chain, a later analysis derived a clonal expansion index from normalized ranks of inferred template counts within each repertoire. In a later analysis, generation probabilities were computed with a VDJ recombination model fitted to out-of-frame rearrangements, and the resulting probabilities were checked against IGoR. Hypergeometric tests were used in a later analysis to score TCR-TCR, TCR-HLA and TCR-CMV co-occurrence, with a repertoire-size bias correction applied to the TCR pairs. To estimate false discovery rates, a later analysis permuted the HLA or CMV assignments 20 times. A later analysis grouped co-occurring TCRs with DBSCAN, adding TCRdist sequence similarity when clustering within HLA-allele-positive subsets. For co-occurrence clustering, repertoires with fewer than 30,000 or more than 120,000 public chains were excluded, along with about five repertoires with anomalous nucleotide sharing. The source is immuneACCESS, and TCRdb retained only in-frame sequences with V and J called. Part of the clones is not carried over; for the studies checked, unresolved V genes explain less than half of this, and the remainder is unexplained. V, J and clone size were drawn from that table, and D and trimming were deduced from the DNA. Recorded for this sample are fewer than 110,000 clones; under 80% of them occurred a single time. In total, the top ten clones hold approximately 10% of the sample.

The cohort consisted of approximately 690 healthy bone marrow donors. All cohort members were sampled while nominally healthy, although unrecorded immune exposures were likely present. The donor tested CMV seropositive, placing the donor among the 289 seropositive members of the cohort. A peripheral blood sample was collected from each donor, and TCR beta sequencing was performed on peripheral blood mononuclear cells. Genomic DNA was extracted from the blood cell samples with the Qiagen DNeasy Blood Extraction Kit. The germline V and J ends show losses of 2 bases and 2 bases respectively, and no gene match explains 6 bases of the junction. Taken from the germline V gene, the CDR1 and CDR2 loops are SGHRS and YFSETQ. The CDR3, cysteine through phenylalanine, is 15 amino acids long. The read is trimmed to its CDR3 DNA, 45 bases read in frame from base 1. Study-wide conclusions, independent of this receptor: Cytomegalovirus status was reported to be diagnosed by the classifier with high specificity and sensitivity in both the original and validation cohorts. When HLA alleles, especially DR and DQ, strongly co-occurred, attributing TCR associations to individual alleles was difficult. Immune exposure information for the cohort was limited to CMV serostatus. A later genetic analysis reported fewer N-insertions in productive TCRs among donors in an Asian-associated ancestry cluster than the approximately 700-donor mean. The sequencing pipeline was judged likely to have produced a cluster of highly shared sequence variants as a technical artifact. In a later analysis, HLA-associated TCR beta chains were found to be more clonally expanded and to have lower generation probabilities than equally common non-associated chains. Roughly uniform sequencing depth across donors was assumed in presence/absence analyses, although this assumption may not hold. In this cohort, only TCR beta chains were sequenced, and detectable features were limited by the absence of alpha or paired-chain data. According to the authors, the approach could potentially be generalized to other disease states and immunological phenotypes. Several of the top co-occurrence clusters appeared to be linked to parvovirus B19, influenza, CMV and Epstein-Barr virus, according to a later analysis. The 87-base-pair reads could not distinguish some IMGT-functional V segments, including TRBV6-2 and TRBV6-3, so those segments were excluded. A later analysis found that most CMV-associated TCR beta chains appeared HLA-restricted, with HLA associations seemingly driven largely by CMV exposure. Most TCR sequences were seen in very few donors, while some public TCRs were found in many individuals. In a later analysis, some 18,000 TCR beta sequences were associated with specific HLA alleles at a false discovery rate of 0.05. A further reported finding was that TCR beta sequences accurately predicted the HLA-A and HLA-B alleles for most subjects in the first cohort. Because HLA typing was missing for some donors at each locus, association tests included only the typed subset. In the study, about 150 TCR beta chains were listed as associated with cytomegalovirus. The earlier analysis of nearly 600 of the donors excluded seventeen rarely observed V segments, including chromosome 9 orphons, because counts were too low. In an earlier analysis of approximately 590 of the donors, most TCR beta V segments were observed in productive rearrangements about 90% or about 30% of the time, broadly matching IMGT annotations. Correlated functional status among segregating V segments might reflect linkage disequilibrium, but an unknown experimental factor could not be ruled out. A few of the identified cytomegalovirus-associated TCR beta chains were confirmed in vitro to be specific for cytomegalovirus antigens. V-gene and J-gene trimming of TCR beta chains was associated with a missense DCLRE1C variant in a later genetic analysis, and the association was replicated in an independent cohort. In a later analysis, the rate of TCR association differed among HLA loci, with DRB1 alleles having the most associated TCRs and HLA-C alleles having the fewest.

The chain is assembled from TRBV5-1 and TRBJ2-7; 8 central bases correspond to TRBD2. Specimen: PBMCs. The TCR originated in a woman between 18 and 29 years old in good health and CMV-seropositive. The base sequence is TGCGCCAGCAGCTTCGGGGTAGCGGGAACCTACGAGCAGTACTTC. Its product reads: CASSFGVAGTYEQYF. Full variable domain (CDR3 extended with the reference TRBV5-1 and TRBJ2-7 proteins): KAGVTQTPRYLIKTRGQQVTLSCSPISGHRSVSWYQQTPGQGLQFLFEYFSETQRNKGNFPGRFSGRQFSNSRSEMNVSTLELGDSALYLCASSFGVAGTYEQYFGPGTRLTVT.